This T cell receptor (beta chain) stems from a study of radiotherapy plus CTLA-4 blockade in lung cancer. Measured with immunoSEQ multiplex PCR; TCRdb has only the in-frame clones, and not every one. The table records tens of thousands of clones, about 87% of them present only once. Overall study results and limits: Tumor-derived TCR clones expanded in blood after radiotherapy plus ipilimumab.

From germline, CDR1 is LGHNA and CDR2 YSLEER. V dropped 0 bases and J dropped 0 bases, with 8 bases sitting between them. This CDR3 is built from 16 residues. A remark on this clone: The target antigen is unknown.

This sequence was found in a human donor with non-small cell lung cancer that progressed on radiotherapy plus ipilimumab. The input for sequencing was peripheral blood, taken from a patient treated with radiotherapy plus ipilimumab. The gene calls are TRBV4-3 and TRBJ2-2; D is undetermined. DNA for the CDR3: TGCGCCAGCAGCCAAGACCACCCAGCGAACACCGGGGAGCTGTTTTTT. It codes for CASSQDHPANTGELFF.